The 20 T cell receptor beta chains below come from one sample, sequenced in a study of cytomegalovirus exposure and HLA in healthy donors. Primers: 60 Vbeta forward and 13 Jbeta reverse. Assay: immunoSEQ multiplex PCR; the TCRdb copy retains only in-frame clones and omits some. This table holds approximately 190,000 clones, 55% to 75% found once. What was sequenced was PBMCs. The receptors originated from a man aged 35-49 years in good health and CMV-seropositive.

The chain couples TRBV2 to TRBJ2-3, with 11 bases identical to TRBD2. Germline lookup yields CDR1 SNHLY and CDR2 FYNNEI. CDR3 length: 15 residues. Trimming removed 4 bases from V and 3 bases from J; junction bases left unmatched: 3. CDR3 sequence (DNA): TGTGCCAGCAGTGCGACTAGCGGGGAGACAGATACGCAGTATTTT. Protein product: CASSATSGETDTQYF.

The J gene is TRBJ2-1, the V gene TRBV18; 8 nucleotides line up with TRBD2. The CDR3 has 17 residues. Trimming removed 3 bases from V and 0 bases from J; junction bases left unmatched: 7. The germline CDR1 and CDR2 sequences are KGHSH and LQKENI. The CDR3 DNA follows: TGTGCCAGCTCACCCCCCGGGAGCGGGGGCTCCTACAATGAGCAGTTCTTC. Encoded protein: CASSPPGSGGSYNEQFF.

The table lists this clone with a count of one. The rearrangement links TRBV6-1 to TRBJ1-5; D is possibly TRBD1 (5 bases). The ends were cut back, 6 bases at V and 7 bases at J, with 19 bases in the middle. The germline V gene has CDR1 MNHNS and CDR2 SASEGT. This CDR3 is 15 amino acids long. In nucleotides, the CDR3 is TGTGCCAGCAGCCTTGGGACTTCCCTGTGGCAGCCCCAGCATTTT. This encodes CASSLGTSLWQPQHF.

This clone was counted between two and nine times. V and J are TRBV27 and TRBJ2-7; 7 nucleotides line up with TRBD2. In germline, CDR1 is MNHEY, CDR2 SMNVEV (reference sequence). J was trimmed by 2 bases and V by 6 bases; bases with no gene match: 7. The CDR3 has 14 amino acids. Written as DNA, the CDR3 is TGTGCCAGCAGCCCCTTCGGGGGGACCTACGAGCAGTACTTC. Translation: CASSPFGGTYEQYF.

The chain employs TRBV6-1 and TRBJ1-1; TRBD1 matches 11 bases. The CDR3 is 15 residues long. Per the germline V gene, CDR1 is MNHNS and CDR2 is SASEGT. The trim removed 5 bases at V and 5 bases at J, leaving 7 bases unmatched. The CDR3 here is CASSPGQGAATEAFF. CDR3 sequence (DNA): TGTGCCAGCAGTCCAGGACAGGGGGCGGCTACTGAAGCTTTCTTT.

The chain recombines TRBV18 with TRBJ2-3; tentatively, D is TRBD2 (6 bases). The V gene's germline CDR1 is KGHSH and CDR2 LQKENI. V was shortened by 1 base and J by 5 bases, with 13 bases between the two germline ends. The CDR3 consists of 15 residues. The CDR3 loop reads CASSPQSIGGDTQYF. In nucleotides, the CDR3 is TGTGCCAGCTCACCACAATCTATCGGGGGAGATACGCAGTATTTT.

The chain recombines TRBV5-4 with TRBJ2-5, with D possibly matching TRBD2 (5 bases). The CDR3 covers 14 residues. Trimming removed 2 bases at V and 3 bases at J, with 11 bases between. Germline CDR1 is SGHNT and CDR2 is YYREEE (reference sequence). CDR3 DNA: TGTGCCAGCAGCTTCTTAAGCGGCAAAGAGACCCAGTACTTC. It yields the protein CASSFLSGKETQYF. Full variable domain (rest looked up from reference TRBV5-4 and TRBJ2-5): ETGVTQSPTHLIKTRGQQVTLRCSSQSGHNTVSWYQQALGQGPQFIFQYYREEENGRGNFPPRFSGLQFPNYSSELNVNALELDDSALYLCASSFLSGKETQYFGPGTRLLVL.

The genes are TRBV18 and TRBJ2-7; perhaps TRBD2 as D (6 bases). This CDR3 spans 15 amino acids. Trimming cost V 3 bases and J 2 bases, with 14 bases left between them. Germline V gives CDR1 KGHSH, CDR2 LQKENI. CDR3 DNA sequence: TGTGCCAGCTCACCGGGACTGCCGACCACCTACGAGCAGTACTTC. It encodes CASSPGLPTTYEQYF.

CDR3 DNA: TGTGCCAGCAGCCGCGTCCCAGGTACTGAAGCTTTCTTT. Translation gives CASSRVPGTEAFF. The gene calls are TRBV7-8 and TRBJ1-1; D unresolved. Germline lookup yields CDR1 SGHVS and CDR2 FQNEAQ. Trimming left V 5 bases short and J 5 bases short, with 12 bases between. The CDR3 extends over 13 amino acids.

This clone was detected only a few times. The chain joins TRBV15 to TRBJ1-6, with TRBD1 as a possible D gene (6 bases). This CDR3 spans 16 amino acids. Germline CDR1 LNHNV, CDR2 YYDKDF (reference sequence). V lost 11 bases and J lost 0, with 17 bases in between. Written as DNA, the CDR3 is TGTGCCTCTGGCAGGGGCACGAGCTCCTATAATTCACCCCTCCACTTT. Protein product: CASGRGTSSYNSPLHF.

The chain is built from TRBV27 and TRBJ2-7, with D perhaps TRBD2 (7 bases). Germline CDR1 MNHEY, CDR2 SMNVEV (reference sequence). CDR3 size: 16 residues. V lost 2 bases and J lost 2, with 16 bases in between. CDR3 residues: CASSLNGGLLTYEQYF. In DNA, the CDR3 is TGTGCCAGCAGTTTAAACGGGGGGCTACTCACCTACGAGCAGTACTTC.

This clone was detected once. The chain couples TRBV7-9 to TRBJ1-2; 8 nucleotides align to TRBD1. The V gene's germline CDR1 is SEHNR and CDR2 FQNEAQ (reference sequence). V trimming: 4 bases; J trimming: 8 bases; junction bases outside the gene matches: 6. The CDR3 spans 13 residues. The CDR3 spells CASSSDREKGYTF. In nucleotides, the CDR3 is TGTGCCAGCAGCTCGGACAGGGAAAAGGGCTACACCTTC. Drawing the rest from reference TRBV7-9 and TRBJ1-2, the complete variable domain is DTGVSQNPRHKITKRGQNVTFRCDPISEHNRLYWYRQTLGQGPEFLTYFQNEAQLEKSRLLSDRFSAERPKGSFSTLEIQRTEQGDSAMYLCASSSDREKGYTFGSGTRLTVV.

J is TRBJ2-7 and V is TRBV28; a weak D match, TRBD1 (5 bases). Germline CDR1 is MDHEN and CDR2 is SYDVKM. The CDR3 totals 15 residues. Trimming left V 5 bases short and J 4 bases short, with 18 bases between. CDR3 sequence: CASSTPRQGVYEQYF. CDR3 DNA sequence: TGTGCCAGCAGTACACCGAGGCAGGGTGTTTACGAGCAGTACTTC.

J is TRBJ2-5 and V is TRBV7-2; 9 nucleotides line up with TRBD2. The junction had 12 bases not matched to a gene; V was cut back by 9 bases and J by 4 bases. Per the germline V gene, CDR1 is SGHTA and CDR2 is FQGNSA. This CDR3 is 15 amino acids long. DNA for the CDR3: TGTGCCAGTAGCGCGGGCGGGGGGGCCGGAGAGACCCAGTACTTC. This encodes CASSAGGGAGETQYF.

This sequence joins TRBV28 and TRBJ1-5; possible D gene TRBD1, 5 bases. Germline V gives CDR1 MDHEN, CDR2 SYDVKM. Deletions cut 1 base from V and 0 bases from J, with 10 bases between. The length of the CDR3 is 16 residues. CDR3 sequence: CASSLSGGYSNQPQHF. DNA for the CDR3: TGTGCCAGCAGTTTATCGGGGGGTTATAGCAATCAGCCCCAGCATTTT.

The V and J genes are TRBV2 and TRBJ1-5; TRBD1 matches at 11 bases. V gave up 5 bases and J gave up 14 bases; unmatched junction bases: 2. CDR1 is SNHLY and CDR2 is FYNNEI in the germline V gene. This CDR3 is built from 11 residues. For the CDR3, the DNA is TGTGCCAGCAGTTTGGGACAGGGGGAGCATTTT. It encodes CASSLGQGEHF.

The chain combines TRBV6-6 with TRBJ1-3, with a weak D call TRBD1 (5 bases). The germline V gene encodes CDR1 MNHNY and CDR2 SVGAGI (reference sequence). The length of the CDR3 is 14 residues. V was pared by 5 bases and J by 1 base, with 9 bases between. CDR3 loop: CASSPSGSGNTIYF. CDR3 sequence (DNA): TGTGCCAGCAGTCCGTCAGGGTCTGGAAACACCATATATTTT.

This chain uses TRBV7-9 with TRBJ1-5, with TRBD1 matching over 8 bases. CDR3 length: 13 amino acids. Germline values: CDR1 SEHNR, CDR2 FQNEAQ (reference sequence). V shed 6 bases, J shed 5 bases, and the junction held 3 bases outside the gene matches. The CDR3 loop reads CASRSDRDQPQHF. The CDR3 bases are TGTGCCAGCAGATCGGACAGGGATCAGCCCCAGCATTTT.

The rearrangement joins TRBV6-5 to TRBJ1-2; 7 nucleotides agree with TRBD1. The CDR3 is 16 residues long. The germline CDR1 and CDR2 sequences are MNHEY and SVGAGI. The trim removed 0 bases at V and 4 bases at J, leaving 8 bases unmatched. CDR3 loop: CASSYSTAGGRYGYTF. Here the CDR3 DNA reads TGTGCCAGCAGTTACTCGACGGCAGGGGGACGCTATGGCTACACCTTC.

This clone was detected once. V and J are TRBV19 and TRBJ1-3; D might be TRBD1 (6 bases). The CDR3 is 20 amino acids. Deletions cut 8 bases from V and 2 bases from J, with 31 bases between. From germline, CDR1 is LNHDA and CDR2 SQIVND (reference sequence). CDR3: CASAWGLFKRGQTTGNTIYF. The CDR3 DNA sequence: TGTGCCAGTGCCTGGGGCCTTTTCAAGCGGGGACAAACCACTGGAAACACCATATATTTT.